This T cell receptor (beta chain) is from a study of beta chain features in type 1 diabetes. Study background: Healthy donors resembled patients in age, gender and cell yields.

The whole isolated RNA underwent reverse transcription, so sequencing captured expressed TCRB transcripts. There were 3.4 million or so reads on average in the naive, central memory and regulatory T cell samples. Sequencing was performed with immunoSEQ multiplex PCR; in TCRdb, only in-frame clones are kept and a portion is missing. The sample holds under 200,000 clones; roughly 8% are singletons and the top ten take almost 0.65%. Study observations and caveats: There was a possibility that cDNA sequencing over-represented cells with high TCR expression.

CD45RO/CCR7/CD25/CD127/CD95/CD27 separated CD4+ naive, central memory, regulatory and stem cell-like memory cells by sorting. Comment on this clone: What it recognizes is unknown.

The specimen sequenced was central memory CD4+ T cells from blood. This clonotype was sampled from a young man in good health.

The CDR3 DNA follows: TGTGCCAGCAGCCTGAGGGGGGCGGGGGTAGCGGATACGCAGTATTTT. Translating it yields CASSLRGAGVADTQYF. The chain has TRBV9 and TRBJ2-3, with D possibly being TRBD2 (7 bases). Trimming pared 4 bases from V and 6 bases from J, leaving 21 bases between. This CDR3 region has 16 residues. CDR1 is SGDLS, CDR2 YYNGEE, per germline.